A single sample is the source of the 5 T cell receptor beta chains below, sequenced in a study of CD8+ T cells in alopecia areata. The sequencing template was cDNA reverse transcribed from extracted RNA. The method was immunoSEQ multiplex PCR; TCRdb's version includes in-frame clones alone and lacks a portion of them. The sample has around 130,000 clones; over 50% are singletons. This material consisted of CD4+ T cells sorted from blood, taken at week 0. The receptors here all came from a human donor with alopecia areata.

The CDR3 coding sequence is TGTGCCAGCTCACCTCAAAGGACCACAGATACGCAGTATTTT. It encodes CASSPQRTTDTQYF. J is TRBJ2-3 and V is TRBV18; D is ambiguous. Germline CDR1 is KGHSH and CDR2 is LQKENI. Trimming took off 3 bases at V and 2 bases at J, with 9 bases between the two ends. The CDR3 runs to 14 residues.

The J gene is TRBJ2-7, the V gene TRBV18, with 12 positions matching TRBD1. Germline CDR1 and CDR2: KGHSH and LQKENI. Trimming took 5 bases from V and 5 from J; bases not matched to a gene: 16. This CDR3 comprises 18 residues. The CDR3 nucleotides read TGTGCCAGCTCAGTTACCGGGACAGGGGGCTCCGATTCCCACGAGCAGTACTTC. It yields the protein CASSVTGTGGSDSHEQYF. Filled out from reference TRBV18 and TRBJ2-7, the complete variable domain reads NAGVMQNPRHLVRRRGQEARLRCSPMKGHSHVYWYRQLPEEGLKFMVYLQKENIIDESGMPKERFSAEFPKEGPSILRIQQVVRGDSAAYFCASSVTGTGGSDSHEQYFGPGTRLTVT.

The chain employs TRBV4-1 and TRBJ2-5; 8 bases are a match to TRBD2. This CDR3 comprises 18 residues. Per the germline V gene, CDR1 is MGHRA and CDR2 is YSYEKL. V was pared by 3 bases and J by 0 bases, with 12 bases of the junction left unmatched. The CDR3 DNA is TGCGCCAGCAGCCAGAGGACTAGCCTGCCAACGTACCAAGAGACCCAGTACTTC. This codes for CASSQRTSLPTYQETQYF.

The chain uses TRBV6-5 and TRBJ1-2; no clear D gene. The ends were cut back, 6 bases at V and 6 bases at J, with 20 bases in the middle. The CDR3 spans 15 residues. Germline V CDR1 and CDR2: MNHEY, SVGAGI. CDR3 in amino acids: CASSLAGVKRDGYTF. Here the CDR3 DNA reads TGTGCCAGCAGCCTTGCTGGGGTTAAGAGAGATGGCTACACCTTC.

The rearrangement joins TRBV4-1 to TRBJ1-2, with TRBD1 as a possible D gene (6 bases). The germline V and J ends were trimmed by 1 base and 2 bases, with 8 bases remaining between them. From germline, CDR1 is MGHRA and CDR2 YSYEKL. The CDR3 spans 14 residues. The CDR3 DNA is TGCGCCAGCAGCCAAGGAGGGGGAAACTATGGCTACACCTTC. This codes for CASSQGGGNYGYTF.